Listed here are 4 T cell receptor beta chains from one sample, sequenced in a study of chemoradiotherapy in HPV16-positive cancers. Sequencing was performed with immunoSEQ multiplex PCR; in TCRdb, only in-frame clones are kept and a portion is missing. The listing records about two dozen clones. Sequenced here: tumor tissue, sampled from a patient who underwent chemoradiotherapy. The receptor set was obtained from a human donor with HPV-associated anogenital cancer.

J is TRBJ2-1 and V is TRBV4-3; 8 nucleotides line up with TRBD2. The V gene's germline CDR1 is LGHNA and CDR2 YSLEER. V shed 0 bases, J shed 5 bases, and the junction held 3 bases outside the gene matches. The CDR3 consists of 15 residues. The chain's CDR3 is CASSQDSGVHNEQFF. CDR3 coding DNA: TGCGCCAGCAGCCAAGATAGCGGGGTCCACAATGAGCAGTTCTTC.

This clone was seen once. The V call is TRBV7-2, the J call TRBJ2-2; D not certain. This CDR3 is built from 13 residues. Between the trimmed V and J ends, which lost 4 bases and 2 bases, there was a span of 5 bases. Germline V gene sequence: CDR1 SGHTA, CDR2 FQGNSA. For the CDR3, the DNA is TGTGCCAGCAGCTGGTTAAACACCGGGGAGCTGTTTTTT. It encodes CASSWLNTGELFF.

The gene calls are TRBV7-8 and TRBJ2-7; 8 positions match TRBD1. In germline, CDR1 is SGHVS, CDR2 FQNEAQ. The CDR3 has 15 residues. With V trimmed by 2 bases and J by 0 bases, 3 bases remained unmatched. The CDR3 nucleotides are TGTGCCAGCAGCTTAAGGACAGGGAGCTCCTACGAGCAGTACGTC. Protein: CASSLRTGSSYEQYV.

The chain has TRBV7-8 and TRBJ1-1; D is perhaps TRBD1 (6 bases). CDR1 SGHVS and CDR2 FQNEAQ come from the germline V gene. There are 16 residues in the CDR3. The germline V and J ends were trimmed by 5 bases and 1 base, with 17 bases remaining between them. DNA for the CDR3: TGTGCCAGCAGCAACCCTCCACAGGGCCGGAACACTGAAGCTTTCTTT. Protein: CASSNPPQGRNTEAFF.